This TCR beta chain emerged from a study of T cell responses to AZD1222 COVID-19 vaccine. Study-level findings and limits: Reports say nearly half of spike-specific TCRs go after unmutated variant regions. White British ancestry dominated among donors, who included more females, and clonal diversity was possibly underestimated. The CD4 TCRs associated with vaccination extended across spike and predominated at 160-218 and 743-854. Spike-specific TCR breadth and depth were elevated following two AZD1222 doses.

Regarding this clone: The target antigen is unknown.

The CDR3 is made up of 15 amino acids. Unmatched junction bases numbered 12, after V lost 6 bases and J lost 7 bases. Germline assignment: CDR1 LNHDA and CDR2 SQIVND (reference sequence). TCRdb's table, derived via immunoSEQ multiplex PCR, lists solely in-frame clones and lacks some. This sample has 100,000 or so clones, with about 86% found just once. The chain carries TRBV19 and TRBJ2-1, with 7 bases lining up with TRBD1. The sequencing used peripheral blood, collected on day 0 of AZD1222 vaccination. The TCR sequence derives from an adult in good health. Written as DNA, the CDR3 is TGTGCCAGTAGCCTACAGGGGACGCTGGTGAATGAGCAGTTCTTC. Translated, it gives CASSLQGTLVNEQFF. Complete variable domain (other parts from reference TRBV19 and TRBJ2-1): DGGITQSPKYLFRKEGQNVTLSCEQNLNHDAMYWYRQDPGQGLRLIYYSQIVNDFQKGDIAEGYSVSREKKESFPLTVTSAQKNPTAFYLCASSLQGTLVNEQFFGPGTRLTVL.